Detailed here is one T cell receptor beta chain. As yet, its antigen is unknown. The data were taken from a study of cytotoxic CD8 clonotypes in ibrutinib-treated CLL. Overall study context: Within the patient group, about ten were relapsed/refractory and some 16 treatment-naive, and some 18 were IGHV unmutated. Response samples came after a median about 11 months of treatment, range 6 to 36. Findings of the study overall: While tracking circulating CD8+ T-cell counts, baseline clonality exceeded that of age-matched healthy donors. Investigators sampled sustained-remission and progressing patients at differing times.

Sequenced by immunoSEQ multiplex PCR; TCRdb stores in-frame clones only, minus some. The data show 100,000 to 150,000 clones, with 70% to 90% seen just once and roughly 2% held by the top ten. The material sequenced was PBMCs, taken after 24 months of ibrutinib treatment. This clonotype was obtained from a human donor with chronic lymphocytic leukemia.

DNA of the CDR3: TGTGCCAGTAGTATAGTCACAGGGGGCAATCAGCCCCAGCATTTT. Translation gives CASSIVTGGNQPQHF. The rearrangement joins TRBV19 to TRBJ1-5; TRBD1 matches 7 bases. CDR1 and CDR2 from the germline V gene are LNHDA and SQIVND (reference sequence). The V and J ends lost 1 base and 2 bases, in that order; junction bases with no gene match: 2. This CDR3 has 15 residues.